This T cell receptor (beta chain) was recovered during a study of T cells in Graves' hyperthyroidism and ophthalmopathy. This clonotype showed up many times. Patients aged 18 to 65 had newly diagnosed hyperthyroidism of under 2 months' duration. This CDR3 region has 12 residues. V was pared by 3 bases and J by 2 bases, with 5 bases between. Germline loops: CDR1 SGHNT, CDR2 YYREEE (reference sequence). RNA transcripts served as the template for amplifying TCR beta CDR3 regions. Researchers ran a first-round RT-PCR on the TCR CDR3 using the HTBI primer set. TCRdb reprocessed the multiplex PCR reads with MiXCR, giving one entry per CDR3 protein. The repertoire consists of hundreds of thousands of distinct CDR3 sequences, with roughly 37% occurring once and the leading ten covering 8.9%.

Sequencing was performed on blood. The receptor comes from a man aged 18-30 years with Graves' hyperthyroidism. J is TRBJ1-2 and V is TRBV5-4, with D unresolved. As DNA, the CDR3 is TGTGCCAGCAGCTCGTCGAACTATGGCTACACCTTC. Residues: CASSSSNYGYTF. Full variable domain (remainder filled in from reference TRBV5-4 and TRBJ1-2): ETGVTQSPTHLIKTRGQQVTLRCSSQSGHNTVSWYQQALGQGPQFIFQYYREEENGRGNFPPRFSGLQFPNYSSELNVNALELDDSALYLCASSSSNYGYTFGSGTRLTVV.